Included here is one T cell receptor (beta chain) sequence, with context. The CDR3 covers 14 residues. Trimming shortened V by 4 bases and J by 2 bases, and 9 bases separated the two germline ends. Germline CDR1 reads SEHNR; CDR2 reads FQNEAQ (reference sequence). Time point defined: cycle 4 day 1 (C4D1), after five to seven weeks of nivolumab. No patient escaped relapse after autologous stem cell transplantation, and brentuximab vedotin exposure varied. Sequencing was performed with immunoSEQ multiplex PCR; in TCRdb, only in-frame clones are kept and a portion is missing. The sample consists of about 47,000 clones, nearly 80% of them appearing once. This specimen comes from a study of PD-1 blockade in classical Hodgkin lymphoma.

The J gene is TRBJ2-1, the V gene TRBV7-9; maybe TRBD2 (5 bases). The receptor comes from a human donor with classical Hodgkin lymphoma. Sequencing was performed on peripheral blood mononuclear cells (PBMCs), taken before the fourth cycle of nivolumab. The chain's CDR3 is CASSSPLAYNEQFF. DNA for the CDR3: TGTGCCAGCAGCTCCCCACTAGCCTACAATGAGCAGTTCTTC.